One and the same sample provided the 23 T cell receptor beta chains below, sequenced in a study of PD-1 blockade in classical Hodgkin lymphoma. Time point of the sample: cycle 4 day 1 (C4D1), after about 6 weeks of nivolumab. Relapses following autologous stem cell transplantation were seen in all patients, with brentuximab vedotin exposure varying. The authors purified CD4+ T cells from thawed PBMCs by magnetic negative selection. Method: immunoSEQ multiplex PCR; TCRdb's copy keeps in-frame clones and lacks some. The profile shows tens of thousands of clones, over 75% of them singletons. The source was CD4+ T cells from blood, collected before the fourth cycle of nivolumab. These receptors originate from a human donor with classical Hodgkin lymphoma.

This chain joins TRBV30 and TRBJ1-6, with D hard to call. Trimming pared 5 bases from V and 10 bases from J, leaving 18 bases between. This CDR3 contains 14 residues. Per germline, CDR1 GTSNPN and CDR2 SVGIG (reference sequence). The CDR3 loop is CAWGIGPLGSPLHF. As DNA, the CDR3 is TGTGCCTGGGGTATCGGGCCCCTGGGCTCACCCCTCCACTTT.

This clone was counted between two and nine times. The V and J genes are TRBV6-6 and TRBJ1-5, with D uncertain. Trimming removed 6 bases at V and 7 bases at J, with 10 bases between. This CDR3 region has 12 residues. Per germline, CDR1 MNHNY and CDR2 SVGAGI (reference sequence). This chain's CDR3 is CASSPVGQPQHF. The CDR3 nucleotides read TGTGCCAGCAGCCCGGTAGGACAGCCCCAGCATTTT.

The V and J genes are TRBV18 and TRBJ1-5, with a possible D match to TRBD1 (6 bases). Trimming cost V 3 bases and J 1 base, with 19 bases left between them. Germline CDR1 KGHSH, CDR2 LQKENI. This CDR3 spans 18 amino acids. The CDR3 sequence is CASSPGGGGLLSNQPQHF. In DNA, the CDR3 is TGTGCCAGCTCACCTGGGGGTGGGGGCCTTTTGAGCAATCAGCCCCAGCATTTT. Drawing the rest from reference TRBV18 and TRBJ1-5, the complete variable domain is NAGVMQNPRHLVRRRGQEARLRCSPMKGHSHVYWYRQLPEEGLKFMVYLQKENIIDESGMPKERFSAEFPKEGPSILRIQQVVRGDSAAYFCASSPGGGGLLSNQPQHFGDGTRLSIL.

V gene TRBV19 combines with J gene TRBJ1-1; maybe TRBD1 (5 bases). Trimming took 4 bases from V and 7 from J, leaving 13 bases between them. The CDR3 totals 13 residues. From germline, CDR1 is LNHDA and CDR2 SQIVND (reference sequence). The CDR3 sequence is CASSNYGGNEAFF. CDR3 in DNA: TGTGCCAGTAGTAACTACGGGGGTAATGAAGCTTTCTTT. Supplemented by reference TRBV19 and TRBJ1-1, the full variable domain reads DGGITQSPKYLFRKEGQNVTLSCEQNLNHDAMYWYRQDPGQGLRLIYYSQIVNDFQKGDIAEGYSVSREKKESFPLTVTSAQKNPTAFYLCASSNYGGNEAFFGQGTRLTVV.

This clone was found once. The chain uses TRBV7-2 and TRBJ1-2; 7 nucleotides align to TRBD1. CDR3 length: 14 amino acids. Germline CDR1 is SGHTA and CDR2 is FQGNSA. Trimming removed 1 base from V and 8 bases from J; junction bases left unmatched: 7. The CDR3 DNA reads TGTGCCAGCAGCTTAGGGGAGGGGGCGGTCGGCTACACCTTC. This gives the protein CASSLGEGAVGYTF.

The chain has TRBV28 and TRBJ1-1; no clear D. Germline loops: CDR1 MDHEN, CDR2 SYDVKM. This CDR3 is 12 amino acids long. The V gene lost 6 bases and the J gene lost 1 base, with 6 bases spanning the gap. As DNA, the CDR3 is TGTGCCAGCAGGGAGCAGAACACTGAAGCTTTCTTT. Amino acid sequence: CASREQNTEAFF.

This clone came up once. CDR3 in amino acids: CASSRLPDTEAFF. The CDR3 DNA reads as TGTGCCAGCTCACGCCTCCCAGACACTGAAGCTTTCTTT. V and J are TRBV18 and TRBJ1-1; D is uncertain. In germline, CDR1 is KGHSH, CDR2 LQKENI. The V end lost 4 bases, the J end lost 3 bases, and 9 bases lay between the germline ends. The CDR3 runs to 13 residues.

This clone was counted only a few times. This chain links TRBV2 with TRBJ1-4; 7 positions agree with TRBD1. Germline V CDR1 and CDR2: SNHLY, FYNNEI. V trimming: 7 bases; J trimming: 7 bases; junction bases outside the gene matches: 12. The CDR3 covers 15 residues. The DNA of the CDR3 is TGTGCCAGCAAAACGGAGGTGACAGGGCGTGAAAAACTGTTTTTT. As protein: CASKTEVTGREKLFF.

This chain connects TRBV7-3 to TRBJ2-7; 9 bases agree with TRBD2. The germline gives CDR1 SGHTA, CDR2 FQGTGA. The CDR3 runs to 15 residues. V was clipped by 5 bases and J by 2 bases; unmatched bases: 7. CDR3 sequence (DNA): TGTGCCAGCAGCGCAGCTAGCGGGGTTCCCTACGAGCAGTACTTC. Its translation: CASSAASGVPYEQYF.

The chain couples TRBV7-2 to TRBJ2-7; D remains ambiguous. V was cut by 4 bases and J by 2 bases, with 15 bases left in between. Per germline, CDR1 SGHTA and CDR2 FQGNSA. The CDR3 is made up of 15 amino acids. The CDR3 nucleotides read TGTGCCAGCAGCTCATCCGCCGGCGGTCCCTACGAGCAGTACTTC. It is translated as CASSSSAGGPYEQYF.

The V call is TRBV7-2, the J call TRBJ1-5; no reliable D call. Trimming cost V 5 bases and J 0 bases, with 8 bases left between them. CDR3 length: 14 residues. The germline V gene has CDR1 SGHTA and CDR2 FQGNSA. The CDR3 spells CASSLQYSNQPQHF. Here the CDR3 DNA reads TGTGCCAGCAGCCTTCAGTATAGCAATCAGCCCCAGCATTTT. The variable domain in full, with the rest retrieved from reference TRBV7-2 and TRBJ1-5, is GAGVSQSPSNKVTEKGKDVELRCDPISGHTALYWYRQSLGQGLEFLIYFQGNSAPDKSGLPSDRFSAERTGGSVSTLTIQRTQQEDSAVYLCASSLQYSNQPQHFGDGTRLSIL.

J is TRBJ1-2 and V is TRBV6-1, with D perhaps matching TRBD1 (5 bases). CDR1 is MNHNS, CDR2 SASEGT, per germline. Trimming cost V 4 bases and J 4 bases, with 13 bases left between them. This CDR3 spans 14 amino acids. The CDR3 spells CASSAQGRGYGYTF. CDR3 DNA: TGTGCCAGCAGTGCGCAGGGACGAGGCTATGGCTACACCTTC.

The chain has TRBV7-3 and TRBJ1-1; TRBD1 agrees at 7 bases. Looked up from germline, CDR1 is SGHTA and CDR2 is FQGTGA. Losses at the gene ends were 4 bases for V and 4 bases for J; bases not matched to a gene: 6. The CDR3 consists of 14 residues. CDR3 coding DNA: TGTGCCAGCAGCTCGCAGGGGGGCGGCACTGAAGCTTTCTTT. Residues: CASSSQGGGTEAFF.

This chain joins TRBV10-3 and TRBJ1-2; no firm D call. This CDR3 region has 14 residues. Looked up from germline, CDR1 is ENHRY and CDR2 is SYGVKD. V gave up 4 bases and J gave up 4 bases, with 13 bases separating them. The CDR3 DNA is TGTGCCATCAGTGGACTTGAAGAAGGCTATGGCTACACCTTC. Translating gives CAISGLEEGYGYTF.

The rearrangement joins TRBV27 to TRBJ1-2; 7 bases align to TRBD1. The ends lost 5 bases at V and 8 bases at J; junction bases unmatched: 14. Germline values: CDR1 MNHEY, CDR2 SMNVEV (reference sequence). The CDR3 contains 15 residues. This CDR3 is CASSPSPDRRRGYTF. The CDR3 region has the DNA TGTGCCAGCAGTCCGTCACCGGACAGGCGGAGAGGCTACACCTTC.

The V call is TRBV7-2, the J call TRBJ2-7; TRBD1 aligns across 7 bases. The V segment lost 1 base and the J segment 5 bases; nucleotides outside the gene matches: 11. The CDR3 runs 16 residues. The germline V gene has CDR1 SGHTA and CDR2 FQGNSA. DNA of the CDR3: TGTGCCAGCAGCTTAGGAGGGACAGCCCATGGGAACGAGCAGTACTTC. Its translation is CASSLGGTAHGNEQYF.

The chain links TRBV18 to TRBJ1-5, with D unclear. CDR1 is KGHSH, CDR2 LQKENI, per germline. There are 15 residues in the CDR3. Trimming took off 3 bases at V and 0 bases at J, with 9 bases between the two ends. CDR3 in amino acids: CASSPAPDSNQPQHF. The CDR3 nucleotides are TGTGCCAGCTCACCCGCGCCGGATAGCAATCAGCCCCAGCATTTT.

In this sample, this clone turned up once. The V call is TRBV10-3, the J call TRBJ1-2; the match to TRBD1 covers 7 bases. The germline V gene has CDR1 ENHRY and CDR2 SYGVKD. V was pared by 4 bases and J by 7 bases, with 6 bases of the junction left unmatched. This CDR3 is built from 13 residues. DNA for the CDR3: TGTGCCATCAGTGTATCGAACAGGGGTGGCTACACCTTC. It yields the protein CAISVSNRGGYTF.

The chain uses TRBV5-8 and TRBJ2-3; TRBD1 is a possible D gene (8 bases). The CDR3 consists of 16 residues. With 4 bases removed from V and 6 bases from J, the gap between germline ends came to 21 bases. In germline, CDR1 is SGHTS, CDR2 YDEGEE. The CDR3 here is CASSSGTGAALDTQYF. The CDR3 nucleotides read TGTGCCAGCAGCAGCGGGACAGGCGCCGCACTGGATACGCAGTATTTT.

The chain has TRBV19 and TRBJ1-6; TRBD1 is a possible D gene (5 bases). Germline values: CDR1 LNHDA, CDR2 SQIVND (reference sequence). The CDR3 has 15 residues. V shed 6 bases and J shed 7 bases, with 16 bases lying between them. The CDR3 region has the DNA TGTGCCAGTAGCCTTAGGGTGGGGGGGAATTCACCCCTCCACTTT. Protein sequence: CASSLRVGGNSPLHF.

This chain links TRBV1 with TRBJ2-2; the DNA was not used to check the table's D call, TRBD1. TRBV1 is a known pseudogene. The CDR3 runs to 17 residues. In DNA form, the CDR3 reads TGCACCAGCAGCCCACGTAATTTAAGGGGCAACACCGGGGAGCTGTTTTTT. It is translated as CTSSPRNLRGNTGELFF.

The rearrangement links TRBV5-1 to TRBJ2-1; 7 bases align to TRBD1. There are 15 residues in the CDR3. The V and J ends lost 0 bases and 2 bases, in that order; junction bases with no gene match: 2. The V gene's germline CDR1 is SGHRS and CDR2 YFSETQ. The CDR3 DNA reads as TGCGCCAGCAGCTTGGAACAGGGGACCTACAATGAGCAGTTCTTC. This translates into CASSLEQGTYNEQFF.

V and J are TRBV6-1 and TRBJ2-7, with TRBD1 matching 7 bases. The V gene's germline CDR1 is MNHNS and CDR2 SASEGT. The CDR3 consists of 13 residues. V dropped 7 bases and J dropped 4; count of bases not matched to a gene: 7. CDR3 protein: CASIRDSQYEQYF. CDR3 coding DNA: TGTGCCAGCATCCGGGACAGCCAGTACGAGCAGTACTTC.